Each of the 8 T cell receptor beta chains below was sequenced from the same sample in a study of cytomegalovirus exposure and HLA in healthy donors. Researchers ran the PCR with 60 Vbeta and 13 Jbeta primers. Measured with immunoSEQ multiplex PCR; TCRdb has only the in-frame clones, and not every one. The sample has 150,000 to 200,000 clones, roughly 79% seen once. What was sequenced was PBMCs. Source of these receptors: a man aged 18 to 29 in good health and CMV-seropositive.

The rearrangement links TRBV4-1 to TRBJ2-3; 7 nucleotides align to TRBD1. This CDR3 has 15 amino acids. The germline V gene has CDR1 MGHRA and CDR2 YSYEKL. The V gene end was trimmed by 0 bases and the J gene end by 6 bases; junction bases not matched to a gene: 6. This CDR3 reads CASSQEQGFWDTQYF. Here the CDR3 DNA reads TGCGCCAGCAGCCAAGAACAGGGGTTTTGGGATACGCAGTATTTT.

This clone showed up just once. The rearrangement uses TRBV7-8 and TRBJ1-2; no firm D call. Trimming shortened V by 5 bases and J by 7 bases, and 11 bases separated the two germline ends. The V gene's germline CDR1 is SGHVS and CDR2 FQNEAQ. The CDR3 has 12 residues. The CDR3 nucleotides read TGTGCCAGCAGCACCGGCCCGGGTGGCTACACCTTC. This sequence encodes CASSTGPGGYTF.

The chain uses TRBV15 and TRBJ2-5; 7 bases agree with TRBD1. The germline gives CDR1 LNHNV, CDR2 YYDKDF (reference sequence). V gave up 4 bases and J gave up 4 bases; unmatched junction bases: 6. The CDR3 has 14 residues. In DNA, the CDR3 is TGTGCCACCAGCAATGGGACAGTAGGAGAGACCCAGTACTTC. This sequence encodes CATSNGTVGETQYF. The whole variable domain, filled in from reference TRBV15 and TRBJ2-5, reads DAMVIQNPRYQVTQFGKPVTLSCSQTLNHNVMYWYQQKSSQAPKLLFHYYDKDFNNEADTPDNFQSRRPNTSFCFLDIRSPGLGDTAMYLCATSNGTVGETQYFGPGTRLLVL.

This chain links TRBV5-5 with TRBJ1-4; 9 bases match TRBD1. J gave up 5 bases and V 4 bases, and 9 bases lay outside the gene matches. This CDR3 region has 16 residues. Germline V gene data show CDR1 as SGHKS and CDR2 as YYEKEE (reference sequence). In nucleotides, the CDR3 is TGTGCCAGCAGCCGATTAAGGGACAGGGAAAATGAAAAACTGTTTTTT. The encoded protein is CASSRLRDRENEKLFF. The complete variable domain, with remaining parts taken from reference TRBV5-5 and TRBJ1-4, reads DAGVTQSPTHLIKTRGQQVTLRCSPISGHKSVSWYQQVLGQGPQFIFQYYEKEERGRGNFPDRFSARQFPNYSSELNVNALLLGDSALYLCASSRLRDRENEKLFFGSGTQLSVL.

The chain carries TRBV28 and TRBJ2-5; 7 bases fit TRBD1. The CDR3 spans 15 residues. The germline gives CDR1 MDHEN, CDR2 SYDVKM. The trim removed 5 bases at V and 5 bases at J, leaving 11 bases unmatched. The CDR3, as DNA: TGTGCCAGCAGTACAGCAAGGGGGCCAGGGGAGACCCAGTACTTC. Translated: CASSTARGPGETQYF.

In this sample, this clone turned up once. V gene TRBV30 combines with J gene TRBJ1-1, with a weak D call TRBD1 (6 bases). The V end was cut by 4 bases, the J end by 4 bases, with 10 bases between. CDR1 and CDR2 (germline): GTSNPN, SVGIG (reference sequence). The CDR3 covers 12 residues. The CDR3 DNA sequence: TGTGCCTGGACAGGGGCCGGCACTGAAGCTTTCTTT. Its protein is CAWTGAGTEAFF.

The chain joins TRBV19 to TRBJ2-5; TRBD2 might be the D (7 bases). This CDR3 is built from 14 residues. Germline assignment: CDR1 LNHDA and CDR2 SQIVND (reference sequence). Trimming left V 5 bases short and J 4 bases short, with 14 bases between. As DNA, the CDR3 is TGTGCCAGTAGTCCCAGGGGCGGGGGAGAGACCCAGTACTTC. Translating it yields CASSPRGGGETQYF.

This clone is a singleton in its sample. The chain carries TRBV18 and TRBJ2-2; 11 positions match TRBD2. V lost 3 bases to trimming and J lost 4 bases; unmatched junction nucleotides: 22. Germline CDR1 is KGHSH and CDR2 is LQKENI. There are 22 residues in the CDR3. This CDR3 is CASSPGTGGSGLAGLPTGELFF. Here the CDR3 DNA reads TGTGCCAGCTCACCTGGAACAGGGGGCAGCGGACTAGCGGGCCTACCCACCGGGGAGCTGTTTTTT. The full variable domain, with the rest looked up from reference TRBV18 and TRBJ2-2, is NAGVMQNPRHLVRRRGQEARLRCSPMKGHSHVYWYRQLPEEGLKFMVYLQKENIIDESGMPKERFSAEFPKEGPSILRIQQVVRGDSAAYFCASSPGTGGSGLAGLPTGELFFGEGSRLTVL.